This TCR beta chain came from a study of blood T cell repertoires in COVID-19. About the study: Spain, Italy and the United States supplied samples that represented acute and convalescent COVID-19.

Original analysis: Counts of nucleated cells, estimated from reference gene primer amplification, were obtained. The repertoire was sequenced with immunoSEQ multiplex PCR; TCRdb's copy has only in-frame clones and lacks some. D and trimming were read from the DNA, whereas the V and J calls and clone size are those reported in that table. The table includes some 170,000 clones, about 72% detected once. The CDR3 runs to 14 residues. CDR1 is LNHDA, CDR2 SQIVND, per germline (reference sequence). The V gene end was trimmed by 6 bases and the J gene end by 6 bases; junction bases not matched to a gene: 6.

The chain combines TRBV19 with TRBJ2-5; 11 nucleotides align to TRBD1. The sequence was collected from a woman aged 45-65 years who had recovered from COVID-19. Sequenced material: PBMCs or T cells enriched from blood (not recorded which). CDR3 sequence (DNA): TGTGCCAGTAGGGGGACAGGGGGGAAAAAGACCCAGTACTTC. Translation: CASRGTGGKKTQYF.